The 15 T cell receptor beta chains reported below all come from one sample, sequenced in a study of technical replicates of blood from several donors. TCRdb's copy holds only in-frame clones and misses some; the assay was immunoSEQ multiplex PCR. This table holds over 50,000 clones, 94% found once. The sample was T cells isolated from PBMCs. All receptors come from a human donor in good health.

The CDR3 sequence is CASSLNRGGDSNQPQHF. CDR3 DNA sequence: TGTGCCAGCAGCTTGAACAGGGGGGGGGATAGCAATCAGCCCCAGCATTTT. The rearrangement links TRBV7-2 to TRBJ1-5; 8 nucleotides match TRBD1. Germline V gives CDR1 SGHTA, CDR2 FQGNSA. V was clipped by 3 bases and J by 0 bases; unmatched bases: 7. The CDR3 is made up of 17 amino acids.

The chain couples TRBV6-5 to TRBJ1-4, with D maybe TRBD1 (5 bases). The length of the CDR3 is 14 residues. Germline loops: CDR1 MNHEY, CDR2 SVGAGI. The V and J ends lost 2 bases and 5 bases respectively, with 9 bases between them. The CDR3 nucleotides read TGTGCCAGCAGTTACGGGGCCGTAAATGAAAAACTGTTTTTT. Amino acid sequence: CASSYGAVNEKLFF.

The V and J genes are TRBV6-5 and TRBJ2-3, with 9 nucleotides matching TRBD2. CDR3 length: 15 amino acids. CDR1 and CDR2 (germline): MNHEY, SVGAGI. Trimming removed 6 bases from V and 1 base from J; junction bases left unmatched: 5. The CDR3 region is CASSLQRGGTDTQYF. CDR3 DNA: TGTGCCAGCAGCCTTCAGCGGGGGGGCACAGATACGCAGTATTTT.

CDR3 protein: CASSLTGQSTDEQYF. As DNA, the CDR3 is TGCGCCAGCAGCTTGACGGGACAATCTACGGACGAGCAGTACTTC. V is TRBV5-1 and J is TRBJ2-7, with D possibly TRBD1 on 6 matching bases. CDR3 length: 15 residues. V gave up 1 base and J gave up 5 bases, with 16 bases separating them. Germline assignment: CDR1 SGHRS and CDR2 YFSETQ.

This clone was seen only once. This chain connects TRBV5-1 to TRBJ2-5, with 10 nucleotides matching TRBD2. The CDR3 covers 17 residues. V shed 4 bases and J 0 bases; nucleotides not matched to a gene: 9. Germline-derived CDR1 and CDR2 are SGHRS and YFSETQ. CDR3 sequence reads: CASSIAGGLRYQETQYF. DNA of the CDR3: TGCGCCAGCAGCATAGCGGGAGGCCTACGTTACCAAGAGACCCAGTACTTC.

This chain uses TRBV5-1 with TRBJ1-1; D is perhaps TRBD1 (5 bases). This CDR3 contains 17 residues. Germline CDR1 SGHRS, CDR2 YFSETQ. Trimming removed 4 bases from V and 4 bases from J, with 23 bases in between. The CDR3 protein is CASSPTPGLSIITEAFF. CDR3 sequence (DNA): TGCGCCAGCAGCCCGACCCCGGGACTCTCAATAATCACTGAAGCTTTCTTT.

The CDR3 here is CASKLGEKGLEGYTF. As DNA, the CDR3 is TGTGCCAGCAAATTGGGAGAGAAGGGCTTAGAGGGCTACACCTTC. This rearrangement joins TRBV7-9 to TRBJ1-2; D unclear. This CDR3 has 15 residues. Germline V gene data show CDR1 as SEHNR and CDR2 as FQNEAQ (reference sequence). V was cut by 7 bases and J by 8 bases, with 23 bases left in between.

The chain is built from TRBV29-1 and TRBJ2-1; D possibly corresponds to TRBD1 (5 bases). V was shortened by 2 bases and J by 0 bases, with 17 bases between the two germline ends. This CDR3 has 17 amino acids. Germline values: CDR1 SQVTM, CDR2 ANQGSEA. The CDR3 sequence: CSVEFWSGKSSYNEQFF. The CDR3 nucleotides read TGCAGCGTTGAATTTTGGTCAGGGAAGAGCTCCTACAATGAGCAGTTCTTC.

V is TRBV6-6 and J is TRBJ2-7, with D maybe TRBD1 (6 bases). The V end lost 5 bases, the J end lost 3 bases, and 11 bases lay between the germline ends. Germline CDR1 reads MNHNY; CDR2 reads SVGAGI (reference sequence). The CDR3 length is 13 residues. As DNA, the CDR3 is TGTGCCAGCAGTGATGGACAGATCTACGAGCAGTACTTC. Translated, it gives CASSDGQIYEQYF.

The V gene is TRBV29-1, the J gene TRBJ2-7, with 10 nucleotides matching TRBD1. CDR1 is SQVTM and CDR2 is ANQGSEA in the germline V gene. The CDR3 runs to 13 residues. Unmatched junction bases numbered 6, after V lost 5 bases and J lost 5 bases. This CDR3 reads CSVRDRGLDEQYF. DNA of the CDR3: TGCAGCGTTCGCGACAGGGGGCTTGACGAGCAGTACTTC.

This chain links TRBV10-1 with TRBJ2-5; TRBD2 matches 8 bases. The CDR3 spans 15 residues. Germline loops: CDR1 WNHNN, CDR2 SYGVQD (reference sequence). Germline trimming cut 3 bases from V and 1 base from J; bases unmatched to any gene: 4. CDR3 nucleotides: TGCGCCAGCAGTGAAACTAGCGGACTCCAAGAGACCCAGTACTTC. Amino acid sequence: CASSETSGLQETQYF.

The rearrangement links TRBV5-1 to TRBJ2-4, with 11 bases fitting TRBD1. The CDR3 loop spans 14 amino acids. The V gene's germline CDR1 is SGHRS and CDR2 YFSETQ. Losses at the gene ends were 4 bases for V and 6 bases for J; bases not matched to a gene: 3. The CDR3 bases are TGCGCCAGCAGCGGCGGGACAGGGGGAAACATTCAGTACTTC. Its protein is CASSGGTGGNIQYF.

The chain is built from TRBV7-9 and TRBJ2-3; TRBD1 aligns across 10 bases. V lost 3 bases, J lost 5 bases, and 2 bases stayed unmatched. Germline lookup yields CDR1 SEHNR and CDR2 FQNEAQ (reference sequence). The CDR3 spans 14 residues. DNA for the CDR3: TGTGCCAGCAGCTTGACAGGGGGCGTAGATACGCAGTATTTT. It yields the protein CASSLTGGVDTQYF.

The V gene is TRBV5-1, the J gene TRBJ1-1; unclear D gene. V was cut by 2 bases and J by 7 bases, with 6 bases left in between. CDR3 length: 11 amino acids. The germline CDR1 and CDR2 sequences are SGHRS and YFSETQ. The CDR3, as DNA: TGCGCCAGCAGCTTCGGTGGTGAAGCTTTCTTT. The encoded protein is CASSFGGEAFF.

The J gene is TRBJ1-2, the V gene TRBV5-4; 12 bases are shared with TRBD1. The CDR3 runs 14 residues. CDR1 and CDR2 from the germline V gene are SGHNT and YYREEE (reference sequence). Trimming cost V 4 bases and J 8 bases; bases outside gene matches: 6. The CDR3 DNA is TGTGCCAGCAGCCTCGGGACAGGGGGCAGCGGCTACACCTTC. Translated: CASSLGTGGSGYTF.